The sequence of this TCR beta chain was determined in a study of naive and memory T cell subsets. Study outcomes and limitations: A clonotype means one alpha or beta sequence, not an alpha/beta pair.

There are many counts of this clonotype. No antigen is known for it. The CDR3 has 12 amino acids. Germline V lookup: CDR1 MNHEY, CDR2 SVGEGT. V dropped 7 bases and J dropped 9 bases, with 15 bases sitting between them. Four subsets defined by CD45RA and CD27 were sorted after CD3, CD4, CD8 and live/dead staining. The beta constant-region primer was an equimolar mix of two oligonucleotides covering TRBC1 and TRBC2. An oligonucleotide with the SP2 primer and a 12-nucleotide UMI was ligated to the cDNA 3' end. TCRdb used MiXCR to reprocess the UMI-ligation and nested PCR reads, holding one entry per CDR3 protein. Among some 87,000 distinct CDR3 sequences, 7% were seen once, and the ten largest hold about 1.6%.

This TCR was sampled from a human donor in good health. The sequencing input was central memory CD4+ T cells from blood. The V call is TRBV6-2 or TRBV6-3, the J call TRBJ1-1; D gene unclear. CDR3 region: CASTSGPTKAFF. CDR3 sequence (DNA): TGTGCCAGCACCTCCGGACCAACTAAAGCTTTCTTT.